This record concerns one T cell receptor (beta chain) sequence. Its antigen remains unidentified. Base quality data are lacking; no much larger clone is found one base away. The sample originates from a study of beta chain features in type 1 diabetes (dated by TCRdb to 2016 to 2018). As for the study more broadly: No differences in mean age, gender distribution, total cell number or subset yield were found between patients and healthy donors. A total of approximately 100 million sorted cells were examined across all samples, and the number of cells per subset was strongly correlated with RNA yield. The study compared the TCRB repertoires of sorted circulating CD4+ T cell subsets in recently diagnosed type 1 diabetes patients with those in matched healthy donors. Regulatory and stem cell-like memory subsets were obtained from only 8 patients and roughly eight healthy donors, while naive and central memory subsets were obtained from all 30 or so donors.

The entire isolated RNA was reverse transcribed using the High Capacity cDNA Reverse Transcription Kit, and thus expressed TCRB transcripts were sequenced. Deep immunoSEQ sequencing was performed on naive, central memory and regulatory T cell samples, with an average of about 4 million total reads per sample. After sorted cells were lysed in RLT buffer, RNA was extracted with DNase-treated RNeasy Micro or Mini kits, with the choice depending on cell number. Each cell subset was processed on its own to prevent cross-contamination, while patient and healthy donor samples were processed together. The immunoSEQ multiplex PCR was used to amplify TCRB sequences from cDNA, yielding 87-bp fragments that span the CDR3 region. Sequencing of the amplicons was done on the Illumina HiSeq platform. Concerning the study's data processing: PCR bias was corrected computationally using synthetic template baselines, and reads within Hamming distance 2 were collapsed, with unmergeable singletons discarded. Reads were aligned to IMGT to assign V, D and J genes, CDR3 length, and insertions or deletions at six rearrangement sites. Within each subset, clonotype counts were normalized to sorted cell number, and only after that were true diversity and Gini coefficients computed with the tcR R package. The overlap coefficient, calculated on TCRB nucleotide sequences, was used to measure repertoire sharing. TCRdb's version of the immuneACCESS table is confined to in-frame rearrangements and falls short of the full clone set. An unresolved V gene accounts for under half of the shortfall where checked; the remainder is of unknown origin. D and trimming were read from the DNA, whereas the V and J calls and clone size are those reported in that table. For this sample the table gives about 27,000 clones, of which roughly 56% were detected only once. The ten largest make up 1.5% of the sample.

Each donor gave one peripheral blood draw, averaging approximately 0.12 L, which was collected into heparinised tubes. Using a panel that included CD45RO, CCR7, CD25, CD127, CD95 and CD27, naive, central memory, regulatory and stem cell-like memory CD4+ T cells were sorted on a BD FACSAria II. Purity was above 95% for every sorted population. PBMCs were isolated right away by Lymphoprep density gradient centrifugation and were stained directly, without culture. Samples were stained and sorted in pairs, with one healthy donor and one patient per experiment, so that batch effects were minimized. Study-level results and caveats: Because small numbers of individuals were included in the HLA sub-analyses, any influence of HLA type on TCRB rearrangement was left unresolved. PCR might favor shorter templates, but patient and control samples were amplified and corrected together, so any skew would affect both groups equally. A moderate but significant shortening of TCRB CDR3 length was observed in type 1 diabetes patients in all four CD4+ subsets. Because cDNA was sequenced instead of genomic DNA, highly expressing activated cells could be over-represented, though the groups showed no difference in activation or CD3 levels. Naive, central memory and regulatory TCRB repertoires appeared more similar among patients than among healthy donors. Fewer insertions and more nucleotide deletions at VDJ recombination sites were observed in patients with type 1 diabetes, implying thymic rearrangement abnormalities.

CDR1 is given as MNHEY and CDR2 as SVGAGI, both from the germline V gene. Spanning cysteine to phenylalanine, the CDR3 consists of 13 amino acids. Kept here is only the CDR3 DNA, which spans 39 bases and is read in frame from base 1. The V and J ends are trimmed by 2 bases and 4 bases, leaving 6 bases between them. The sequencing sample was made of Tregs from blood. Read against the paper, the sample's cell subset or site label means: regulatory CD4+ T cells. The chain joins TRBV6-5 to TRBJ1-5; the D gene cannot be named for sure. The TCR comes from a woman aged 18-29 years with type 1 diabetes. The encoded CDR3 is CASSYNQNQPQHF. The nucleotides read TGTGCCAGCAGTTACAATCAGAATCAGCCCCAGCATTTT.